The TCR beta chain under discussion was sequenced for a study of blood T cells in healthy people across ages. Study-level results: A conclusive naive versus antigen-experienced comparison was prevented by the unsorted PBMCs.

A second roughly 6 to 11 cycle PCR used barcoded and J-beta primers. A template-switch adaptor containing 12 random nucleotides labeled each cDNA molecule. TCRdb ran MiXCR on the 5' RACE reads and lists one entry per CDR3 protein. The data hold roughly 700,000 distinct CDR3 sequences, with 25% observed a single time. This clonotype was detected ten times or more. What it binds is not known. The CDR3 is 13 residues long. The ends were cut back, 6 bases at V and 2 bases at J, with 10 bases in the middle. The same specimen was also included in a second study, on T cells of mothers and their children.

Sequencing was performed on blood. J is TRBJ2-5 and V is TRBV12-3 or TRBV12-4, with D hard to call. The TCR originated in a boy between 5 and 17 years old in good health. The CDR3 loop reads CASSLGRQETQYF. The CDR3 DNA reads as TGTGCCAGCAGCCTAGGCCGGCAAGAGACCCAGTACTTC.